This T cell receptor beta chain is drawn from a study of PD-1 blockade in classical Hodgkin lymphoma. Across the whole study: Patients got intravenous nivolumab 3 mg/kg every 2 weeks. General observations from the study: In CD4+ cells, TCR diversity went up significantly by C4D1, but in CD8+ cells it did not. Patients with a complete response exhibited baseline diversity comparable to newly diagnosed patients.

The CDR3 consists of 15 residues. CDR1 is MDHEN and CDR2 is SYDVKM in the germline V gene. V was clipped by 7 bases and J by 4 bases, with 19 bases between them. All patients experienced relapse after autologous stem cell transplantation, and brentuximab vedotin exposure was variable. Classifying best responses yielded complete response, partial response or progressive disease. Sequenced by immunoSEQ multiplex PCR; TCRdb stores in-frame clones only, minus some. The sample lists roughly 70,000 clones; about two thirds were seen once. A remark on this clone: Its antigen is unknown.

This receptor was obtained from a human donor with classical Hodgkin lymphoma. The specimen was peripheral blood mononuclear cells (PBMCs), collected before the second cycle of nivolumab. V gene TRBV28 combines with J gene TRBJ1-1, with D tentatively TRBD1 (5 bases). In nucleotides, the CDR3 is TGTGCCAGCAACCGGCCTTTGGTGGGGGGCACTGAAGCTTTCTTT. Translated: CASNRPLVGGTEAFF.